This entry features one TCR beta chain sequence. The target of this receptor is not known. The sample holds no much larger clone one base away, and base qualities are not on file. This sample is part of a study of OX40 agonist ivuxolimab in advanced cancers. For context, the study as a whole: Ivuxolimab was a fully human IgG2 agonistic monoclonal antibody targeting the costimulatory receptor OX40 (CD134). The monotherapy dose-escalation portion (N ≈ 50 patients) of the phase I ivuxolimab trial is reported in the paper. A male proportion of under 85% and a mean age of approximately 60 years, ranging from 23 to 79, were recorded for the dose-escalation cohort. Patients were allowed to have had prior anti-PD-1, anti-PD-L1 or anti-CTLA-4 therapy, and less than 45% of the dose-escalation patients had previously received checkpoint inhibitors. Of the 50 to 55 dose-escalation patients, hepatocellular carcinoma was present in roughly 19, melanoma in roughly 15, renal cell carcinoma in 9 and head and neck cancer in 9. The point of sequencing TCRbeta in the periphery was to test whether ivuxolimab changed TCR sequence diversity and drove clonal T-cell expansion. Intravenous ivuxolimab was administered to patients every 2 weeks at six dose levels: 0.01, 0.1, 0.3, 1.5, 3 and 10 mg/kg. Three dose-escalation patients achieved partial responses, one with hepatocellular carcinoma and two with cutaneous melanoma.

Results and caveats for the whole study, not just this receptor: In partial responders in the 0.1-3.0 mg/kg groups, normalized peripheral clonal expansion was found to be among the lowest, especially among CD8+ T cells. Low levels of normalized T-cell clonal expansion were also seen in some patients who did not respond. At doses of 0.1 to 3.0 mg/kg, clonal expansion of both CD4+ and CD8+ blood T cells was observed from baseline to week 6. On average, CD8+ T cells showed more expanded clones than CD4+ T cells after ivuxolimab. Which antigens the clonally expanded peripheral T cells were specific for was not determined.

Reading from cysteine to phenylalanine, the CDR3 counts 12 amino acids. Only CDR3 DNA is held: 36 bases, read in frame from base 1. At the junction V is shortened by 6 bases and J by 7 bases, with 13 bases in between. Via the germline V gene, CDR1 is MDHEN and CDR2 SYDVKM. Genomic DNA was extracted from sorted cells for sequencing of the TCRbeta CDR3 region. The immunoSEQ Assay was used to sequence the TCRbeta CDR3 regions. As stored in TCRdb, this immuneACCESS dataset retains in-frame rearrangements with V and J assigned. A fraction of the clones does not appear; measured against another copy, unresolved V genes explain less than half of the discrepancy, and the remainder lacks a known reason. The sample includes roughly 67,000 clones, with roughly 87% observed a single time. Clones ranked in the top ten supply roughly 5% of the sample. The trial excluded patients who had a history of autoimmune disease or who were on systemic immunosuppression. Peripheral blood for TCR sequencing was collected from all dose cohorts at baseline, on cycle 4 day 1, and on cycle 7 day 1. The samples were taken from a phase I, first-in-human, multicenter, open-label dose-escalation trial of ivuxolimab. The trial enrolled adults with locally advanced or metastatic head and neck squamous cell, hepatocellular, melanoma or renal cell carcinoma. CD4+ and CD8+ T cells were sorted separately from peripheral blood before TCR sequencing.

The starting material was CD4+ or CD8+ T cells sorted from blood, obtained in a trial of the OX40 agonist ivuxolimab. The chain links TRBV28 with TRBJ2-7; the D gene remains uncertain. The receptor was isolated from an adult with an advanced solid tumor such as melanoma, head and neck, liver or kidney cancer. CDR3 protein: CASRAVGYEQYF. The DNA sequence is TGTGCCAGCAGGGCCGTGGGGTATGAGCAGTACTTC.